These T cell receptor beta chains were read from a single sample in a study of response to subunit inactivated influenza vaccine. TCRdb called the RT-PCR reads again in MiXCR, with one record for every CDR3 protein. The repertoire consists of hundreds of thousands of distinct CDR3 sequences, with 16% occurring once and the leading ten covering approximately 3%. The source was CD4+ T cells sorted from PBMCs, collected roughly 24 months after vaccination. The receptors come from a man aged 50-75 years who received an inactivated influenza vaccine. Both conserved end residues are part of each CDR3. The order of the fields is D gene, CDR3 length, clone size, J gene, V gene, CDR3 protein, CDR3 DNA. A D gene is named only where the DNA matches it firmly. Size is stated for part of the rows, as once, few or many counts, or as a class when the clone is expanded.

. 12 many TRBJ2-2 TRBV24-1 CATSVRAGELFF TGTGCCACCAGTGTCCGGGCCGGGGAGCTGTTTTTT
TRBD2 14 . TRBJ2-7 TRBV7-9 CASSRGGGSHEQYF TGTGCCAGCTCTCGAGGCGGGGGTTCCCACGAGCAGTACTTC
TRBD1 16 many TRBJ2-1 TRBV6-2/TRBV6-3 CASRSDRENSYNEQFF TGTGCCAGCAGGTCGGACAGGGAGAACTCCTACAATGAGCAGTTCTTC
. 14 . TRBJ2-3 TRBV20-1 CSATGTLSTDTQYF TGCAGTGCCACCGGGACTCTCTCCACAGATACGCAGTATTTT
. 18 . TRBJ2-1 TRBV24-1 CATSVAPGRGSSYNEQFF TGTGCCACCAGTGTAGCCCCCGGGCGCGGCAGCTCCTACAATGAGCAGTTCTTC
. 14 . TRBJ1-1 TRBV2 CASKSTRGWTEAFF TGTGCCAGTAAATCAACCAGGGGATGGACTGAAGCTTTCTTT
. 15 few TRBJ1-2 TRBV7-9 CASTPDRIANYGYTF TGTGCCAGCACGCCCGACAGGATCGCTAACTATGGCTACACCTTC
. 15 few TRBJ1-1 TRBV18 CASSPDTGRNTEAFF TGTGCCAGCTCACCGGACACGGGAAGGAACACTGAAGCTTTCTTT
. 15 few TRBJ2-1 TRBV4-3 CASTNVGRDYNEQFF TGCGCCAGCACGAACGTGGGCAGGGACTACAATGAGCAGTTCTTC
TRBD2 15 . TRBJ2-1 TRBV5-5 CASTIAGENYNEQFF TGTGCCAGCACCATAGCGGGGGAGAACTACAATGAGCAGTTCTTC
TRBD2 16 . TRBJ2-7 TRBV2 CASCRLAGGSSYEQYF TGTGCCAGCTGTCGCTTAGCGGGAGGGAGCTCCTACGAGCAGTACTTC
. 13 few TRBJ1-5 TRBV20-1 CSASPTSNQPQHF TGCAGTGCTAGCCCGACTAGCAATCAGCCCCAGCATTTT
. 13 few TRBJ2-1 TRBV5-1 CASSFRDTNEQFF TGCGCCAGCAGCTTCCGGGACACCAATGAGCAGTTCTTC
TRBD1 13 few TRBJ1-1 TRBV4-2 CASSPSDRGEAFF TGTGCCAGCAGCCCCTCGGACAGGGGTGAAGCTTTCTTT
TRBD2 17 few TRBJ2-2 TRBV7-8 CASSGTSGGARTGELFF TGTGCCAGCAGCGGGACTAGCGGGGGCGCGAGGACCGGGGAGCTGTTTTTT
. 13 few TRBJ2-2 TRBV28 CASSFRLTGELFF TGTGCCAGCAGTTTTCGGCTCACCGGGGAGCTGTTTTTT
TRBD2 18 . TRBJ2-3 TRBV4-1 CASSQGFTSGMSTDTQYF TGCGCCAGCAGCCAAGGGTTTACTAGCGGGATGAGCACAGATACGCAGTATTTT
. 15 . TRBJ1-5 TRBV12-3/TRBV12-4 CASSQDEYSNQPQHF TGTGCCAGCAGTCAAGATGAATATAGCAATCAGCCCCAGCATTTT
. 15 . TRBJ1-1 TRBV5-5 CASSLATVVNTEAFF TGTGCCAGCAGCTTGGCGACAGTCGTTAACACTGAAGCTTTCTTT
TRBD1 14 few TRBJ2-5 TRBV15 CATTTGLGQETQYF TGTGCCACCACGACAGGGTTGGGTCAAGAGACCCAGTACTTC
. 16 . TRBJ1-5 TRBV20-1 CSARDPGTYSNQPQHF TGCAGTGCTAGAGATCCCGGGACCTATAGCAATCAGCCCCAGCATTTT
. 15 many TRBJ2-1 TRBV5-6 CASSLVADTYNEQFF TGTGCCAGCAGCTTGGTGGCGGATACCTACAATGAGCAGTTCTTC
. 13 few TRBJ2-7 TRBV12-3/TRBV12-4 CASREQGAYEQYF TGTGCCAGCAGAGAACAGGGTGCCTACGAGCAGTACTTC
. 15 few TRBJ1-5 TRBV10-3 CAISESEGGMQPQHF TGTGCCATCAGTGAGTCGGAAGGGGGGATGCAGCCCCAGCATTTT
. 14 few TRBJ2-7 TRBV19 CASGRQSTPYEQYF TGTGCCAGCGGAAGACAGTCCACTCCCTACGAGCAGTACTTC
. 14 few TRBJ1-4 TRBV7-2 CASSPRQQNEKLFF TGTGCCAGCAGCCCCCGGCAACAGAATGAAAAACTGTTTTTT
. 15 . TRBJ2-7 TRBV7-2 CASSFGAQEYYEQYF TGTGCCAGCAGCTTTGGGGCTCAGGAATACTACGAGCAGTACTTC
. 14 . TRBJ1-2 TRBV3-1 CASSQDGPLYGYTF TGTGCCAGCAGCCAAGACGGACCGCTCTATGGCTACACCTTC
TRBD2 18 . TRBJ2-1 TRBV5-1 CASSLALASGSSYNEQFF TGCGCCAGCAGCTTGGCCTTGGCTAGCGGAAGCTCCTACAATGAGCAGTTCTTC
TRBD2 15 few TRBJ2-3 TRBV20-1 CSVPGLAGGTDTQYF TGCAGTGTCCCGGGACTAGCGGGGGGCACAGATACGCAGTATTTT
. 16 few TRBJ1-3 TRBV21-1 CASSFARGQNRNTIYF TGTGCCAGCAGTTTTGCCCGGGGCCAAAATCGAAACACCATATATTTT
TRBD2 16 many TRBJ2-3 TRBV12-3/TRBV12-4 CASSSGLAGGTDTQYF TGTGCCAGCAGTTCGGGACTAGCGGGGGGCACAGATACGCAGTATTTT
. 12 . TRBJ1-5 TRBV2 CASSTTGGPQHF TGTGCCAGCAGTACCACAGGAGGGCCCCAGCATTTT
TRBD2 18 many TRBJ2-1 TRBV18 CASSTRTSGRANVNEQFF TGTGCCAGCTCAACTCGGACTAGCGGGAGAGCAAACGTAAATGAGCAGTTCTTC
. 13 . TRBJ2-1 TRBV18 CASSPISYNEQFF TGTGCCAGCTCACCGATCTCCTACAATGAGCAGTTCTTC
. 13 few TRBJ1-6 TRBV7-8 CASSLSGSGSLHF TGTGCCAGCAGCTTATCCGGGTCAGGGTCCCTCCACTTT
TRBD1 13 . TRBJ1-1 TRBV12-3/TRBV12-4 CASSRQGWTEAFF TGTGCCAGCAGTCGACAGGGATGGACTGAAGCTTTCTTT
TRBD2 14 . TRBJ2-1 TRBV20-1 CSALGLAVYNEQFF TGCAGTGCCTTAGGACTAGCGGTTTACAATGAGCAGTTCTTC
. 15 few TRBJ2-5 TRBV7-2 CASSLMGGAGETQYF TGTGCCAGCAGCTTAATGGGGGGCGCGGGGGAGACCCAGTACTTC
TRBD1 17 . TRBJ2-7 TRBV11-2 CASSLGPKGDRGYEQYF TGTGCCAGCAGCTTAGGGCCGAAGGGGGACAGGGGGTACGAGCAGTACTTC
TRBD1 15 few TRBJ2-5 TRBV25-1 CASGVGQGARETQYF TGTGCCAGCGGGGTTGGACAGGGGGCGCGTGAGACCCAGTACTTC
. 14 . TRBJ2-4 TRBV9 CASSEGLTGNIQYF TGTGCCAGCAGCGAGGGGTTAACGGGGAACATTCAGTACTTC
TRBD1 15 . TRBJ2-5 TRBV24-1 CATSGPGQGRKTQYF TGTGCCACCAGTGGCCCCGGACAGGGAAGGAAGACCCAGTACTTC
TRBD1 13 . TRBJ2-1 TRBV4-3 CASSMTGYGEQFF TGCGCCAGCAGTATGACAGGGTACGGTGAGCAGTTCTTC
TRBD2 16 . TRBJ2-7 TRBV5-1 CASSLTVSREINEQYF TGCGCCAGCAGCTTAACCGTGTCGCGGGAGATAAACGAGCAGTACTTC
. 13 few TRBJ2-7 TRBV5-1 CASSTGLNYEQYF TGCGCCAGCAGCACTGGACTGAACTACGAGCAGTACTTC
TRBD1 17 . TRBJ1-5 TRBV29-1 CSVVVSAWDRSNQPQHF TGCAGCGTTGTGGTCTCGGCGTGGGACAGATCGAATCAGCCCCAGCATTTT
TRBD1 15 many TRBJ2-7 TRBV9 CASSARQGAVYEQYF TGTGCCAGCAGCGCAAGACAGGGGGCGGTCTACGAGCAGTACTTC
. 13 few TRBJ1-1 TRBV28 CASSSPPRSEAFF TGTGCCAGCAGTTCCCCCCCCCGTTCTGAAGCTTTCTTT
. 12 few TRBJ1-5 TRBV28 CASSLSGKPQHF TGTGCCAGCAGTTTATCGGGTAAGCCCCAGCATTTT
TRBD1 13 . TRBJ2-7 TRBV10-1 CASSSTGVHEQYF TGCGCCAGCAGTTCTACAGGGGTCCACGAGCAGTACTTC
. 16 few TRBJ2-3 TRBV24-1 CATSDPGLRATDTQYF TGTGCCACCAGTGACCCAGGACTAAGGGCAACAGATACGCAGTATTTT
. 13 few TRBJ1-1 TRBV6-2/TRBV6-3 CASSEARNTEAFF TGTGCCAGCAGTGAGGCGAGGAACACTGAAGCTTTCTTT
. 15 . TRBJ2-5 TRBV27 CASRSKAGVYETQYF TGTGCCAGCAGGTCAAAGGCCGGGGTATACGAGACCCAGTACTTC
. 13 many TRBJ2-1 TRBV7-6 CASSLDGEGEQFF TGTGCCAGCAGCTTAGATGGGGAAGGGGAGCAGTTCTTC
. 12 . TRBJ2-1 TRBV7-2 CASSPPFDEQFF TGTGCCAGCAGCCCACCGTTCGATGAGCAGTTCTTC
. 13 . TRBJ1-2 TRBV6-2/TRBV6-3 CASSYSISYGYTF TGTGCCAGCAGTTACTCGATCAGCTATGGCTACACCTTC
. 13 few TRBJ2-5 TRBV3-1 CASSHKLQETQYF TGTGCCAGCAGCCACAAGTTACAAGAGACCCAGTACTTC
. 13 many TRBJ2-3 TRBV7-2 CASSAGGTDTQYF TGTGCCAGCAGCGCCGGGGGCACAGATACGCAGTATTTT
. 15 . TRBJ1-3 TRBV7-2 CASSLALGAGNTIYF TGTGCCAGCAGCTTAGCGCTAGGGGCTGGAAACACCATATATTTT